This is a list of T cell receptor beta chains from one sample in a study of T cells in Graves' hyperthyroidism and ophthalmopathy. One entry per CDR3 protein, called by TCRdb with MiXCR from the multiplex PCR reads. Of nearly 110,000 distinct CDR3 sequences in the sample, about a sixth are singletons; the top ten hold around two fifths. Sequencing used blood. These TCRs come from a woman aged 45 to 65 with Graves' hyperthyroidism. Each CDR3 is given with its conserved first and last residue. A D gene is named only where the DNA matches it firmly. Where a row states a size, it is once, few, many or the class of an expanded clone; other rows omit it.

d_gene: .; abundance: many; v_gene: TRBV5-1; j_gene: TRBJ2-7; CDR3nt: TGCGCCAGCAGCCTACGACTGGGATCCGACGAGCAGTACTTC; CDR3aa: CASSLRLGSDEQYF
d_gene: TRBD1; abundance: many; v_gene: TRBV6-1; j_gene: TRBJ2-7; CDR3nt: TGTGCCAGCAGCTCGCCAGGACAGGGAATTTACGAGCAGTACTTC; CDR3aa: CASSSPGQGIYEQYF
d_gene: .; abundance: many; v_gene: TRBV9; j_gene: TRBJ1-6; CDR3nt: TGTGCCAGCAGCGTAGCCGCAGGGAGTAATTCACCCCTCCACTTT; CDR3aa: CASSVAAGSNSPLHF
d_gene: .; abundance: many; v_gene: TRBV30; j_gene: TRBJ2-4; CDR3nt: TGTGCCTGGAGCAGGGCCAAAAACATTCAGTACTTC; CDR3aa: CAWSRAKNIQYF
d_gene: .; abundance: many; v_gene: TRBV20-1; j_gene: TRBJ2-7; CDR3nt: TGCAGTGCAGCGGTGTCCACTAGCATAACCTACGAGCAGTACTTC; CDR3aa: CSAAVSTSITYEQYF
d_gene: .; abundance: many; v_gene: TRBV30; j_gene: TRBJ2-3; CDR3nt: TGTGCCGCGAGAGATTTGAGCACAGATACGCAGTATTTT; CDR3aa: CAARDLSTDTQYF
d_gene: TRBD2; abundance: .; v_gene: TRBV29-1; j_gene: TRBJ2-7; CDR3nt: TGCAGCGTTGAAGGCGGGGGGGGGGAGCAGTACTTC; CDR3aa: CSVEGGGGEQYF
d_gene: .; abundance: few; v_gene: TRBV27; j_gene: TRBJ1-1; CDR3nt: TGTGCCAGCAGTCCATGGGGTAACACTGAAGCTTTCTTT; CDR3aa: CASSPWGNTEAFF
d_gene: .; abundance: once; v_gene: TRBV7-9; j_gene: TRBJ2-2; CDR3nt: TGTGCCAGCAGCTCGAGAACTTGGGAGGAGCTGTTTTTT; CDR3aa: CASSSRTWEELFF
d_gene: TRBD1; abundance: many; v_gene: TRBV28; j_gene: TRBJ1-1; CDR3nt: TGTGCCAGCAGTTTGACAGGGGGCTGGGCCACTGAAGCTTTCTTT; CDR3aa: CASSLTGGWATEAFF
d_gene: .; abundance: many; v_gene: TRBV28; j_gene: TRBJ1-5; CDR3nt: TGTGCCAGCAGGCCCATCGGCTCCCAGGCGGGCAATCAGCCCCAGCATTTT; CDR3aa: CASRPIGSQAGNQPQHF
d_gene: .; abundance: many; v_gene: TRBV20-1; j_gene: TRBJ1-2; CDR3nt: TGCAGTGCTCACATCCGGACAGCTGACTATGGCTACACCTTC; CDR3aa: CSAHIRTADYGYTF
d_gene: TRBD2; abundance: many; v_gene: TRBV5-1; j_gene: TRBJ2-7; CDR3nt: TGCGCCAGCAGCTTGGGGGATAGCGGGAGCCTTGACGAGCAGTACTTC; CDR3aa: CASSLGDSGSLDEQYF
d_gene: TRBD1; abundance: many; v_gene: TRBV29-1; j_gene: TRBJ1-1; CDR3nt: TGCAGCGTCCCGGGACAGGGCGGCACTGAAGCTTTCTTT; CDR3aa: CSVPGQGGTEAFF
d_gene: .; abundance: many; v_gene: TRBV30; j_gene: TRBJ1-1; CDR3nt: TGTGCCTGGAGGGCCCCGGGATCCCCAGAAGCTTTCTTT; CDR3aa: CAWRAPGSPEAFF
d_gene: TRBD2; abundance: once; v_gene: TRBV20-1; j_gene: TRBJ2-3; CDR3nt: TGCAGTGCCCCCGGGACCGGGACTAGCGGGAGCCCCAGCACAGATACGCAGTATTTT; CDR3aa: CSAPGTGTSGSPSTDTQYF
d_gene: TRBD1; abundance: few; v_gene: TRBV29-1; j_gene: TRBJ2-3; CDR3nt: TGCAGCGCCGGGACAGCCCGGGATACGCAGTATTTT; CDR3aa: CSAGTARDTQYF
d_gene: .; abundance: many; v_gene: TRBV18; j_gene: TRBJ1-1; CDR3nt: TGTGCCAGCTCACCAAGGTCAGGGGAGACTGAAGCTTTCTTT; CDR3aa: CASSPRSGETEAFF
d_gene: TRBD2; abundance: many; v_gene: TRBV4-1; j_gene: TRBJ2-3; CDR3nt: TGCGCCAGCAGCCAAGAAAGAACTAGCGGATCCACAGATACGCAGTATTTT; CDR3aa: CASSQERTSGSTDTQYF
d_gene: TRBD2; abundance: many; v_gene: TRBV11-3; j_gene: TRBJ2-5; CDR3nt: TGTGCCAGCAGCCTCATTCGGGGGGACCCCTATAGGGAGACCCAGTACTTC; CDR3aa: CASSLIRGDPYRETQYF
d_gene: .; abundance: many; v_gene: TRBV20-1; j_gene: TRBJ2-3; CDR3nt: TGCAGTGCTGATTTACTAGCTACATACACAGATACGCAGTATTTT; CDR3aa: CSADLLATYTDTQYF
d_gene: .; abundance: many; v_gene: TRBV11-1; j_gene: TRBJ2-1; CDR3nt: TGTGCCAGCAGCACAGGGTCCTCCTACAATGAGCAGTTCTTC; CDR3aa: CASSTGSSYNEQFF
d_gene: .; abundance: many; v_gene: TRBV12-3/TRBV12-4; j_gene: TRBJ1-5; CDR3nt: TGTGCCAGCAGCGGACATAGCAATCAGCCCCAGCATTTT; CDR3aa: CASSGHSNQPQHF
d_gene: TRBD1; abundance: many; v_gene: TRBV19; j_gene: TRBJ2-1; CDR3nt: TGTGCCAGTAGTGTCTGGACAGGGAATGAGCAGTTCTTC; CDR3aa: CASSVWTGNEQFF
d_gene: TRBD1; abundance: .; v_gene: TRBV10-2; j_gene: TRBJ1-4; CDR3nt: TGCGCCAGCAGGGTGACAGGGGGCCACGAAAAACTGTTTTTT; CDR3aa: CASRVTGGHEKLFF
d_gene: TRBD1; abundance: many; v_gene: TRBV4-1; j_gene: TRBJ1-6; CDR3nt: TGCGCCAGCAGCCAGAGGGACAGCTCACCCCTCCACTTT; CDR3aa: CASSQRDSSPLHF
d_gene: TRBD2; abundance: many; v_gene: TRBV5-1; j_gene: TRBJ2-7; CDR3nt: TGCGCCAGCAGCTCGGGACTAGGTTTCTACGAGCAGTACTTC; CDR3aa: CASSSGLGFYEQYF
d_gene: .; abundance: many; v_gene: TRBV27; j_gene: TRBJ2-3; CDR3nt: TGTGCCAGCAGAAATACGGGGTACACAGATACGCAGTATTTT; CDR3aa: CASRNTGYTDTQYF
d_gene: .; abundance: many; v_gene: TRBV28; j_gene: TRBJ1-3; CDR3nt: TGTGCCAGCAAGTTATACGGGGGGGACACTACCTCTGGAAACACCATATATTTT; CDR3aa: CASKLYGGDTTSGNTIYF
d_gene: TRBD2; abundance: many; v_gene: TRBV2; j_gene: TRBJ2-2; CDR3nt: TGTGCCAGCAGTGAGAATCGTCTAGCGGGGCCGAACACCGGGGAGCTGTTTTTT; CDR3aa: CASSENRLAGPNTGELFF
d_gene: .; abundance: many; v_gene: TRBV11-3; j_gene: TRBJ1-3; CDR3nt: TGTGCCAGCAGCCCTCGATCTGGAAACACCATATATTTT; CDR3aa: CASSPRSGNTIYF
d_gene: .; abundance: .; v_gene: TRBV6-1; j_gene: TRBJ1-6; CDR3nt: TGTGCCAGCACCGGGGGACCGCATAATTCACCCCTCCACTTT; CDR3aa: CASTGGPHNSPLHF
d_gene: TRBD2; abundance: many; v_gene: TRBV11-1; j_gene: TRBJ2-7; CDR3nt: TGTGCCAGCAGCGCTCAGACTAGCGGGGAGCAGTACTTC; CDR3aa: CASSAQTSGEQYF
d_gene: TRBD1; abundance: few; v_gene: TRBV4-1; j_gene: TRBJ1-3; CDR3nt: TGCGCCAGCAGCCACCCTCGACAGGGTAACAGACTCGGAAACACCATATATTTT; CDR3aa: CASSHPRQGNRLGNTIYF
d_gene: .; abundance: many; v_gene: TRBV3-1; j_gene: TRBJ2-2; CDR3nt: TGTGCCAGCAGCCAGGGTGGCGGGGAGCTGTTTTTT; CDR3aa: CASSQGGGELFF
d_gene: .; abundance: many; v_gene: TRBV5-1; j_gene: TRBJ2-7; CDR3nt: TGCGCCAGCAGCTTGGAGTCAGTTACCTACGAGCAGTACTTC; CDR3aa: CASSLESVTYEQYF
d_gene: TRBD1; abundance: .; v_gene: TRBV28; j_gene: TRBJ2-5; CDR3nt: TGTGCCAGCAGCCCGGCGGTCCGAAGGGGGCCCAGGGAAGAGACCCAGTACTTC; CDR3aa: CASSPAVRRGPREETQYF
d_gene: .; abundance: .; v_gene: TRBV5-1; j_gene: TRBJ2-7; CDR3nt: TGCGCCAGCAGCGCGAGCTCCTACGAGCAGTACTTC; CDR3aa: CASSASSYEQYF
d_gene: TRBD1; abundance: many; v_gene: TRBV12-3/TRBV12-4; j_gene: TRBJ2-6; CDR3nt: TGTGCCAGCAGTCGGGACAGGGTTTCTGGGGCCAACGTCCTGACTTTC; CDR3aa: CASSRDRVSGANVLTF
d_gene: .; abundance: many; v_gene: TRBV7-8; j_gene: TRBJ1-4; CDR3nt: TGTGCCAGCAGCTCCAACCCGGGACATAATAATGAAAAACTGTTTTTT; CDR3aa: CASSSNPGHNNEKLFF
d_gene: TRBD2; abundance: many; v_gene: TRBV9; j_gene: TRBJ2-5; CDR3nt: TGTGCCAGCAGCCCCTCCCTACTAGCGGGGGAAGAGACCCAGTACTTC; CDR3aa: CASSPSLLAGEETQYF
d_gene: TRBD2; abundance: many; v_gene: TRBV5-1; j_gene: TRBJ2-1; CDR3nt: TGCGCCAGCTCTTTGGGACTAGCGGACAATGAGCAGTTCTTC; CDR3aa: CASSLGLADNEQFF
d_gene: .; abundance: many; v_gene: TRBV24-1; j_gene: TRBJ2-2; CDR3nt: TGTGCCACCAGTGACCGGGGACAGAACACCGGGGAGCTGTTTTTT; CDR3aa: CATSDRGQNTGELFF
d_gene: TRBD2; abundance: many; v_gene: TRBV20-1; j_gene: TRBJ2-1; CDR3nt: TGCAGTGCCCAGACTAGCGGGAGGTCAGGGGAGCAGTTCTTC; CDR3aa: CSAQTSGRSGEQFF
d_gene: TRBD1; abundance: few; v_gene: TRBV29-1; j_gene: TRBJ2-7; CDR3nt: TGCAGCGTTGCCACCGGGACAGGAGCCTACGAGCAGTACTTC; CDR3aa: CSVATGTGAYEQYF
d_gene: .; abundance: many; v_gene: TRBV24-1; j_gene: TRBJ1-5; CDR3nt: TGTGCCACCAGTGATTTAAACAAAAATCAGCCCCAGCATTTT; CDR3aa: CATSDLNKNQPQHF
d_gene: TRBD1; abundance: once; v_gene: TRBV6-1; j_gene: TRBJ2-7; CDR3nt: TGTGCCAGCAGCAGACAGGGAAGCGTTCTCGAGCAGTACTTC; CDR3aa: CASSRQGSVLEQYF
d_gene: TRBD1; abundance: many; v_gene: TRBV7-3; j_gene: TRBJ2-3; CDR3nt: TGTGCCAGCAGCCAGACAGGGAGCACAGATACGCAGTATTTT; CDR3aa: CASSQTGSTDTQYF
d_gene: .; abundance: few; v_gene: TRBV13; j_gene: TRBJ2-7; CDR3nt: TGTGCCAGCAGCTTAGGCGGCAGGGGCACTGACGAGCAGTACTTC; CDR3aa: CASSLGGRGTDEQYF
d_gene: .; abundance: many; v_gene: TRBV19; j_gene: TRBJ2-4; CDR3nt: TGTGCCAGTAGTATACCAGTGGCGAGGAACATTCAGTACTTC; CDR3aa: CASSIPVARNIQYF
d_gene: .; abundance: many; v_gene: TRBV6-1; j_gene: TRBJ2-4; CDR3nt: TGTGCCAGCGGGGGGGGACAGGACCCGGTTTTAGCCAAAAACATTCAGTACTTC; CDR3aa: CASGGGQDPVLAKNIQYF
d_gene: TRBD2; abundance: many; v_gene: TRBV18; j_gene: TRBJ2-2; CDR3nt: TGTGCCAGCTCACGATTGGGACTAGCCCCGAACACCGGGGAGCTGTTTTTT; CDR3aa: CASSRLGLAPNTGELFF